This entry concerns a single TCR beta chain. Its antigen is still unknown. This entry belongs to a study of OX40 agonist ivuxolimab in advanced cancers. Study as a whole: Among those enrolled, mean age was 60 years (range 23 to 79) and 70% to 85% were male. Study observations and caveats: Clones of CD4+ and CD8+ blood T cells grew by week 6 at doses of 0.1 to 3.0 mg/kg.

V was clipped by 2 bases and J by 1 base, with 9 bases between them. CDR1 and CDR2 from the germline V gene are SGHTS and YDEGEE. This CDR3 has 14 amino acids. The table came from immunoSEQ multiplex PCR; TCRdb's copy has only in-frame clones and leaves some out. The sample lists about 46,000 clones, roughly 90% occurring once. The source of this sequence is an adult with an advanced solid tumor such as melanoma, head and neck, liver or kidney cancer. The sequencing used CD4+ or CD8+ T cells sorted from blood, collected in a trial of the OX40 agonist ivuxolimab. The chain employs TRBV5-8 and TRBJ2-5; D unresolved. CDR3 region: CASSLFPSQETQYF. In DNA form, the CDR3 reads TGTGCCAGCAGCTTATTTCCTAGCCAAGAGACCCAGTACTTC.